One TCR beta chain is described in this entry. Some clones are missing from TCRdb's copy, which holds only in-frame ones; the method was immunoSEQ multiplex PCR. The repertoire holds about 200,000 clones, with just under 85% as singletons. This record comes from a study of blood T cell repertoires in COVID-19. Study overall: In each case, the material was cDNA or gDNA derived from T cells, B-cell-depleted T cells, or PBMCs.

The origin of this receptor is a man between 60 and 75 years old with COVID-19, enrolled during active disease. The sequenced sample consisted of peripheral blood.

The CDR3 nucleotides read TGTGCCAGCAGCAAAACGCCTTCCGGGACAGGGACTAACTATGGCTACACCTTC. Its translation is CASSKTPSGTGTNYGYTF. The J gene is TRBJ1-2, the V gene TRBV21-1; TRBD1, the table's D call, was not compared with the DNA. TRBV21-1 constitutes a pseudogene. This CDR3 has 18 amino acids.